The next 21 T cell receptor beta chains were all read from a single sample in a study of T cells in Graves' hyperthyroidism and ophthalmopathy. It was RNA transcripts that yielded the amplified TCR beta CDR3 regions. A set of HTBI primers served as the primers for a first-round RT-PCR of the TCR CDR3. TCRdb re-derived calls from the multiplex PCR reads in MiXCR, one entry per CDR3 protein. Here the sample spans around 290,000 distinct CDR3 sequences, less than 15% being singletons. The sequenced sample was blood. Every receptor here comes from a woman in her twenties or thirties with Graves' hyperthyroidism that later progressed to Graves' ophthalmopathy.

This clonotype was recorded a few times. The V call is TRBV5-1, the J call TRBJ1-1; the D gene is possibly TRBD1 (5 bases). The germline V and J ends were trimmed by 3 bases and 2 bases, with 11 bases remaining between them. There are 14 residues in the CDR3. The V gene's germline CDR1 is SGHRS and CDR2 YFSETQ. The CDR3 region has the DNA TGCGCCAGCAGCTGGAGCAGGGAAAACACTGAAGCTTTCTTT. Residues: CASSWSRENTEAFF. The whole variable domain, filled in from reference TRBV5-1 and TRBJ1-1, reads KAGVTQTPRYLIKTRGQQVTLSCSPISGHRSVSWYQQTPGQGLQFLFEYFSETQRNKGNFPGRFSGRQFSNSRSEMNVSTLELGDSALYLCASSWSRENTEAFFGQGTRLTVV.

This clonotype was picked up a small number of times. The rearrangement uses TRBV9 and TRBJ2-3; D is undetermined. The CDR3 is 15 residues long. Germline CDR1 is SGDLS and CDR2 is YYNGEE. Trimming removed 4 bases from V and 4 bases from J, with 16 bases in between. The CDR3: CASSPALKQSDTQYF. The CDR3 DNA sequence: TGTGCCAGCAGCCCAGCGCTCAAGCAGTCAGATACGCAGTATTTT.

The table lists this clonotype with a few counts. The chain recombines TRBV24-1 with TRBJ2-1, with TRBD2 identical over 12 bases. CDR3 length: 16 amino acids. Germline CDR1 reads KGHDR; CDR2 reads SFDVKD. Germline trimming cut 3 bases from V and 4 bases from J; bases unmatched to any gene: 3. This CDR3 is CATSDRLAGDYNEQFF. CDR3 DNA: TGTGCCACCAGTGATAGACTAGCGGGAGATTACAATGAGCAGTTCTTC.

The V call is TRBV20-1, the J call TRBJ2-3; D not certain. This CDR3 comprises 14 residues. Per germline, CDR1 DFQATT and CDR2 SNEGSKA (reference sequence). V was pared by 3 bases and J by 4 bases, with 14 bases between. The chain's CDR3 is CSARSRTQADTQYF. DNA for the CDR3: TGCAGTGCTAGGTCCAGGACGCAGGCAGATACGCAGTATTTT.

This clonotype was found a few times. The rearrangement uses TRBV7-9 and TRBJ1-2; 8 nucleotides match TRBD1. The J segment lost 1 base and the V segment lost 4 bases, leaving 5 bases of the junction unmatched. This CDR3 comprises 15 residues. Per germline, CDR1 SEHNR and CDR2 FQNEAQ (reference sequence). The CDR3 here is CASSSPTGDNYGYTF. As DNA, the CDR3 is TGTGCCAGCAGCTCACCGACAGGGGATAACTATGGCTACACCTTC.

The chain combines TRBV12-3 or TRBV12-4 with TRBJ2-7; 8 bases match TRBD1. V lost 5 bases to trimming and J lost 2 bases; unmatched junction nucleotides: 5. CDR3 size: 14 residues. The CDR3 DNA follows: TGTGCCAGCAGTCTGACAGGGGATGCCTACGAGCAGTACTTC. Translation: CASSLTGDAYEQYF.

The chain is built from TRBV27 and TRBJ2-3; 12 nucleotides match TRBD1. Germline V gives CDR1 MNHEY, CDR2 SMNVEV (reference sequence). The V gene end was trimmed by 3 bases and the J gene end by 4 bases; junction bases not matched to a gene: 5. The CDR3 is 16 amino acids. The CDR3 nucleotides are TGTGCCAGCAGTTTTTCCGGGACAGGGGGCTCAGATACGCAGTATTTT. It yields the protein CASSFSGTGGSDTQYF.

At least ten counts were recorded for this clonotype. The chain recombines TRBV2 with TRBJ2-3; 11 bases agree with TRBD2. From germline, CDR1 is SNHLY and CDR2 FYNNEI. After removal of 9 bases from V and 7 bases from J, the junction contained 6 bases not matched to a gene. The CDR3 contains 13 residues. In DNA, the CDR3 is TGTGCCAGATCCGGGACTAGCGGAAATACGCAGTATTTT. Translated: CARSGTSGNTQYF.

This clonotype appeared many times. The chain employs TRBV11-3 and TRBJ2-2; TRBD1 aligns across 8 bases. The CDR3 is 14 amino acids. J gave up 9 bases and V 5 bases, and 8 bases lay outside the gene matches. The V gene's germline CDR1 is SGHNT and CDR2 YENEEA. CDR3 sequence (DNA): TGTGCCAGCAGCCCGGACAGGGAAGACCGGGAGCTGTTTTTT. Amino acids: CASSPDREDRELFF.

V usage is TRBV6-6 and J usage is TRBJ2-2; 8 nucleotides agree with TRBD1. The V and J ends lost 0 bases and 8 bases, in that order; junction bases with no gene match: 5. The CDR3 extends over 15 amino acids. Germline V CDR1 and CDR2: MNHNY, SVGAGI (reference sequence). CDR3 amino acids: CASSYSRTGWGELFF. The CDR3 bases are TGTGCCAGCAGTTACTCGAGGACAGGGTGGGGGGAGCTGTTTTTT.

This clonotype was seen ten or more times. The chain is built from TRBV11-2 and TRBJ2-1; D possibly corresponds to TRBD2 (6 bases). The V gene's germline CDR1 is SGHAT and CDR2 FQNNGV. Trimming removed 5 bases from V and 0 bases from J, with 14 bases in between. The CDR3 consists of 16 residues. The CDR3 reads CASSVNSGSSYNEQFF. The CDR3 DNA reads as TGTGCCAGCAGCGTCAATAGCGGTTCCTCCTACAATGAGCAGTTCTTC.

This clonotype was counted a few times. The chain uses TRBV4-2 and TRBJ2-7; D may correspond to TRBD1 or TRBD2 (5 bases each). Trimming left V 4 bases short and J 1 base short, with 17 bases between. CDR1 and CDR2 from the germline V gene are LGHNA and YNFKEQ. This CDR3 has 16 amino acids. The CDR3 region has the DNA TGTGCCAGCAGCCCTTTAAGTGGGACCTTTTCCTACGAGCAGTACTTC. Translating it yields CASSPLSGTFSYEQYF.

This clonotype was seen many times. The chain employs TRBV18 and TRBJ2-3, with D possibly matching TRBD2 (6 bases). V was cut by 2 bases and J by 2 bases, with 11 bases left in between. The CDR3 loop spans 15 amino acids. CDR1 KGHSH and CDR2 LQKENI come from the germline V gene. CDR3 coding DNA: TGTGCCAGCTCACCAGAAGGACTATCCACAGATACGCAGTATTTT. This gives the protein CASSPEGLSTDTQYF.

In this sample, this clonotype turned up a few times. The V gene is TRBV4-1, the J gene TRBJ1-5; 11 bases match TRBD1. After removal of 4 bases from V and 3 bases from J, the junction contained 5 bases not matched to a gene. This CDR3 spans 16 amino acids. CDR1 is MGHRA and CDR2 is YSYEKL in the germline V gene. The CDR3 sequence: CASSPLGQGDNQPQHF. The CDR3 nucleotides read TGCGCCAGCAGCCCCCTGGGACAGGGGGACAATCAGCCCCAGCATTTT.

This clonotype was seen ten or more times. This chain uses TRBV7-2 with TRBJ2-3; perhaps TRBD2 as D (5 bases). Trimming removed 1 base from V and 1 base from J, with 9 bases in between. The CDR3 runs to 15 residues. CDR1 and CDR2 from the germline V gene are SGHTA and FQGNSA. This chain's CDR3 is CASSLVGDGTDTQYF. CDR3 sequence (DNA): TGTGCCAGCAGCTTAGTGGGAGACGGCACAGATACGCAGTATTTT.

This clonotype has just a few counts. V usage is TRBV7-6 and J usage is TRBJ2-3; D remains ambiguous. Germline assignment: CDR1 SGHVS and CDR2 FNYEAQ. The V and J ends lost 5 bases and 0 bases respectively, with 9 bases between them. The CDR3 covers 14 residues. The CDR3 DNA is TGTGCCAGCAGCGATCTGTATAGCACAGATACGCAGTATTTT. Encoded protein: CASSDLYSTDTQYF.

This clonotype was seen a handful of times. The rearrangement uses TRBV6-1 and TRBJ2-1; D call uncertain. The germline gives CDR1 MNHNS, CDR2 SASEGT. The V gene lost 7 bases and the J gene lost 8 bases, with 9 bases spanning the gap. The CDR3 length is 11 residues. CDR3 region: CASKRWDEQFF. For the CDR3, the DNA is TGTGCCAGCAAGAGGTGGGATGAGCAGTTCTTC.

This clonotype came up a few times. The chain is built from TRBV19 and TRBJ2-7, with D tentatively TRBD2 (5 bases). The CDR3 consists of 14 residues. V was shortened by 3 bases and J by 5 bases, with 14 bases between the two germline ends. Per the germline V gene, CDR1 is LNHDA and CDR2 is SQIVND (reference sequence). CDR3 protein: CASSISPGIDEQYF. The CDR3 DNA reads TGTGCCAGTAGTATCTCGCCCGGGATCGACGAGCAGTACTTC.

The sample holds many counts of this clonotype. The rearrangement uses TRBV24-1 and TRBJ2-3; 8 bases map to TRBD2. V dropped 6 bases and J dropped 7; count of bases not matched to a gene: 8. The CDR3 totals 14 residues. Germline V gives CDR1 KGHDR, CDR2 SFDVKD. The CDR3 DNA reads as TGTGCCACCAGTTCCGGAGCGGGAGTCAATACGCAGTATTTT. Encoded protein: CATSSGAGVNTQYF.

This clonotype came up many times. The chain recombines TRBV11-2 with TRBJ1-2, with D perhaps TRBD1 (5 bases). The CDR3 is made up of 15 amino acids. Trimming removed 1 base from V and 4 bases from J, with 13 bases in between. CDR1 is SGHAT and CDR2 is FQNNGV in the germline V gene. The CDR3 region is CASSLVDSWVYGYTF. Here the CDR3 DNA reads TGTGCCAGCAGCTTAGTTGACAGTTGGGTCTATGGCTACACCTTC.

This chain uses TRBV27 with TRBJ2-2, with D perhaps TRBD1 (7 bases). Germline V gives CDR1 MNHEY, CDR2 SMNVEV (reference sequence). There are 15 residues in the CDR3. The V gene lost 4 bases and the J gene lost 1 base, with 10 bases spanning the gap. The CDR3 nucleotides are TGTGCCAGCAGTTCAGGGGGGAAGAACACCGGGGAGCTGTTTTTT. Protein: CASSSGGKNTGELFF.